Listed below are T cell receptor beta chains from one sample, sequenced in a study of cytomegalovirus exposure and HLA in healthy donors. Some clones are missing from TCRdb's copy, which holds only in-frame ones; the method was immunoSEQ multiplex PCR. Of about 100,000 clones detected, roughly three quarters appear once; the ten largest clones hold approximately 0.83%. Sequencing used PBMCs. All receptors come from a woman aged 60-75 years in good health and CMV-seronegative. Both conserved end residues are part of each CDR3. The D gene is left open where the match is weak. Size values are once, few and many counts, or a class for expanded clones, and some rows have none.

CDR3nt: TGTGCCAGTAGTATAAGGGGGACAGCGTTTAATGAAAAACTGTTTTTT
CDR3aa: CASSIRGTAFNEKLFF
j_gene: TRBJ1-4
v_gene: TRBV19
d_gene: TRBD1
abundance: few
len: 16

CDR3nt: TGTGCCAGCAGCTTCGGACAAGGAGAGACCCAGTACTTC
CDR3aa: CASSFGQGETQYF
j_gene: TRBJ2-5
v_gene: TRBV7-9
d_gene: NA
abundance: NA
len: 13

CDR3nt: TGTGCCAGCAGCTTGGATGATAGAGCGGGAGGCCTCTACAATGAGCAGTTCTTC
CDR3aa: CASSLDDRAGGLYNEQFF
j_gene: TRBJ2-1
v_gene: TRBV5-5
d_gene: TRBD2
abundance: NA
len: 18

CDR3nt: TGTGCCAGCAGCTTGAACAGGGGGCATGGCTACACCTTC
CDR3aa: CASSLNRGHGYTF
j_gene: TRBJ1-2
v_gene: TRBV5-8
d_gene: TRBD1
abundance: NA
len: 13

CDR3nt: TGCGCCAGCAGCCAAGTTGGAGGGCGATATGGCTACACCTTC
CDR3aa: CASSQVGGRYGYTF
j_gene: TRBJ1-2
v_gene: TRBV4-1
d_gene: NA
abundance: NA
len: 14

CDR3nt: TGTGCCAGCAGCTTGGGAGATCAGCCCCAGCATTTT
CDR3aa: CASSLGDQPQHF
j_gene: TRBJ1-5
v_gene: TRBV5-6
d_gene: NA
abundance: few
len: 12

CDR3nt: TGTGCCAGCAGTTTAACAGGTAGCAATCAGCCCCAGCATTTT
CDR3aa: CASSLTGSNQPQHF
j_gene: TRBJ1-5
v_gene: TRBV27
d_gene: NA
abundance: NA
len: 14

CDR3nt: TGCGCCAGCAGCTTGGAAGGTGGGGCGGAAGGAAACACCATATATTTT
CDR3aa: CASSLEGGAEGNTIYF
j_gene: TRBJ1-3
v_gene: TRBV5-1
d_gene: NA
abundance: NA
len: 16

CDR3nt: TGTGCCAGCAGTTTCACAGGGAACACTGAAGCTTTCTTT
CDR3aa: CASSFTGNTEAFF
j_gene: TRBJ1-1
v_gene: TRBV28
d_gene: NA
abundance: NA
len: 13

CDR3nt: TGTGCCAGCGGTCAGGGTACTAACTATGGCTACACCTTC
CDR3aa: CASGQGTNYGYTF
j_gene: TRBJ1-2
v_gene: TRBV25-1
d_gene: NA
abundance: once
len: 13

CDR3nt: TGTGCCAGCAGTCGACTAGCGGGGCCCCAAGAGACCCAGTACTTC
CDR3aa: CASSRLAGPQETQYF
j_gene: TRBJ2-5
v_gene: TRBV2
d_gene: TRBD2
abundance: NA
len: 15

CDR3nt: TGCGCCAGCAGCCAAAGACTAGCGGGGGCCAGCACAGATACGCAGTATTTT
CDR3aa: CASSQRLAGASTDTQYF
j_gene: TRBJ2-3
v_gene: TRBV4-3
d_gene: TRBD2
abundance: NA
len: 17

CDR3nt: TGTGCCAGCAGCAGCAGGGGGATCGAAAAACTGTTTTTT
CDR3aa: CASSSRGIEKLFF
j_gene: TRBJ1-4
v_gene: TRBV5-6
d_gene: TRBD1
abundance: few
len: 13

CDR3nt: TGTGCCAGCAGCGTTAGCTCCTACGAGCAGTACTTC
CDR3aa: CASSVSSYEQYF
j_gene: TRBJ2-7
v_gene: TRBV25-1
d_gene: NA
abundance: NA
len: 12

CDR3nt: TGCGCCAGCAGCCAAGGACAGGGGGCCTACGAGCAGTACTTC
CDR3aa: CASSQGQGAYEQYF
j_gene: TRBJ2-7
v_gene: TRBV4-3
d_gene: TRBD1
abundance: NA
len: 14

CDR3nt: TGCGCCAGCAGCCACGGGGGGAGACTAGCGGACCAAGAGACCCAGTACTTC
CDR3aa: CASSHGGRLADQETQYF
j_gene: TRBJ2-5
v_gene: TRBV5-1
d_gene: TRBD2
abundance: NA
len: 17

CDR3nt: TGTGCCAGCAGCCCCGGGACACGTAATCAGCCCCAGCATTTT
CDR3aa: CASSPGTRNQPQHF
j_gene: TRBJ1-5
v_gene: TRBV6-5
d_gene: NA
abundance: NA
len: 14

CDR3nt: TGCGCCAGCAGTTTGGAAGCCGGGACTAGAGAGAATGAGCAGTTCTTC
CDR3aa: CASSLEAGTRENEQFF
j_gene: TRBJ2-1
v_gene: TRBV5-1
d_gene: TRBD2
abundance: NA
len: 16

CDR3nt: TGTGCCAGCAGTTACTCGGCGGGGCAGCCCCAGCATTTT
CDR3aa: CASSYSAGQPQHF
j_gene: TRBJ1-5
v_gene: TRBV6-5
d_gene: NA
abundance: few
len: 13

CDR3nt: TGTGCCAGCAGTTACGCAGGGGGCATGCATTCACCCCTCCACTTT
CDR3aa: CASSYAGGMHSPLHF
j_gene: TRBJ1-6
v_gene: TRBV6-5
d_gene: TRBD1
abundance: NA
len: 15

CDR3nt: TGTGCCAGCAGTGAGGAGTCTAACTATGGCTACACCTTC
CDR3aa: CASSEESNYGYTF
j_gene: TRBJ1-2
v_gene: TRBV6-1
d_gene: NA
abundance: NA
len: 13

CDR3nt: TGTGCCAGCAGTCCAACAGGGGCGAGCACAGATACGCAGTATTTT
CDR3aa: CASSPTGASTDTQYF
j_gene: TRBJ2-3
v_gene: TRBV28
d_gene: TRBD1
abundance: NA
len: 15

CDR3nt: TGTGCCAGCAGTACGGACATTACCTATGGCTACACCTTC
CDR3aa: CASSTDITYGYTF
j_gene: TRBJ1-2
v_gene: TRBV28
d_gene: NA
abundance: NA
len: 13

CDR3nt: TGTGCCAGCAGCGTAGGGGACAGAGATTCACCCCTCCACTTT
CDR3aa: CASSVGDRDSPLHF
j_gene: TRBJ1-6
v_gene: TRBV9
d_gene: TRBD1
abundance: few
len: 14

CDR3nt: TGCGCCAGCAGTGATCAGAATCAGCCCCAGCATTTT
CDR3aa: CASSDQNQPQHF
j_gene: TRBJ1-5
v_gene: TRBV10-1
d_gene: NA
abundance: NA
len: 12

CDR3nt: TGCGCCAGCAGCCAAGATAGGGGTGCGGGGGAGCAGTACTTC
CDR3aa: CASSQDRGAGEQYF
j_gene: TRBJ2-7
v_gene: TRBV4-3
d_gene: NA
abundance: NA
len: 14

CDR3nt: TGTGCCAGCAGCCCAGATTCGCAGGGGGCCTTAAACTATGGCTACACCTTC
CDR3aa: CASSPDSQGALNYGYTF
j_gene: TRBJ1-2
v_gene: TRBV7-2
d_gene: TRBD1
abundance: NA
len: 17

CDR3nt: TGTGCCAGCACCCAGACTCCCTACAATGAGCAGTTCTTC
CDR3aa: CASTQTPYNEQFF
j_gene: TRBJ2-1
v_gene: TRBV6-5
d_gene: NA
abundance: NA
len: 13

CDR3nt: TGTGCCAGCAGCTACCGGCGACGGACAGCCCCATTGAACACTGAAGCTTTCTTT
CDR3aa: CASSYRRRTAPLNTEAFF
j_gene: TRBJ1-1
v_gene: TRBV7-9
d_gene: NA
abundance: NA
len: 18

CDR3nt: TGCGCCAGCAGCCAAGGGGGCCGGGGGGCAGGAGAGACCCAGTACTTC
CDR3aa: CASSQGGRGAGETQYF
j_gene: TRBJ2-5
v_gene: TRBV4-1
d_gene: NA
abundance: NA
len: 16

CDR3nt: TGCAGCGCTGAGTTTGGGGGAGGTAATGGCTACACCTTC
CDR3aa: CSAEFGGGNGYTF
j_gene: TRBJ1-2
v_gene: TRBV29-1
d_gene: NA
abundance: few
len: 13

CDR3nt: TGTGCCAGCAGCCCCCGGACAGGCTCCTACAATGAGCAGTTCTTC
CDR3aa: CASSPRTGSYNEQFF
j_gene: TRBJ2-1
v_gene: TRBV9
d_gene: TRBD1
abundance: NA
len: 15

CDR3nt: TGTGCCAGCAGCTCAAACAGGGGGCCAACCGGGGAGCTGTTTTTT
CDR3aa: CASSSNRGPTGELFF
j_gene: TRBJ2-2
v_gene: TRBV11-2
d_gene: TRBD1
abundance: NA
len: 15

CDR3nt: TGTGCCAGCAGATCGGGACAGGGTGGTTCCTACGAGCAGTACTTC
CDR3aa: CASRSGQGGSYEQYF
j_gene: TRBJ2-7
v_gene: TRBV27
d_gene: TRBD1
abundance: NA
len: 15

CDR3nt: TGTGCCAGCAGTGACTCACAGGGTACCCGAATGTACACTGAAGCTTTCTTT
CDR3aa: CASSDSQGTRMYTEAFF
j_gene: TRBJ1-1
v_gene: TRBV25-1
d_gene: NA
abundance: NA
len: 17

CDR3nt: TGTGCCAGCAGCGTAGAGGGACAAAATTCACCCCTCCACTTT
CDR3aa: CASSVEGQNSPLHF
j_gene: TRBJ1-6
v_gene: TRBV9
d_gene: NA
abundance: NA
len: 14

CDR3nt: TGTGCCAGCAGTTTAATGGGACAAATAAACACCGGGGAGCTGTTTTTT
CDR3aa: CASSLMGQINTGELFF
j_gene: TRBJ2-2
v_gene: TRBV27
d_gene: NA
abundance: NA
len: 16

CDR3nt: TGTGCCAGCTCACAACAGGTCGAGAACACTGAAGCTTTCTTT
CDR3aa: CASSQQVENTEAFF
j_gene: TRBJ1-1
v_gene: TRBV18
d_gene: NA
abundance: NA
len: 14

CDR3nt: TGTGCCAGTAGTATCAAACCATGGACCGGGACAGGGAGTTCACCCCTCCACTTT
CDR3aa: CASSIKPWTGTGSSPLHF
j_gene: TRBJ1-6
v_gene: TRBV19
d_gene: TRBD1
abundance: NA
len: 18

CDR3nt: TGTGCCAGCAGCCAACAACTAAGCCTATCCGGTGAGCAGTTCTTC
CDR3aa: CASSQQLSLSGEQFF
j_gene: TRBJ2-1
v_gene: TRBV7-2
d_gene: NA
abundance: NA
len: 15

CDR3nt: TGCGCCAGCAGCTTTACAGGTAATCAGCCCCAGCATTTT
CDR3aa: CASSFTGNQPQHF
j_gene: TRBJ1-5
v_gene: TRBV5-1
d_gene: NA
abundance: NA
len: 13

CDR3nt: TGTGCCAGCAGTAGGGGCACTGAAGCTTTCTTT
CDR3aa: CASSRGTEAFF
j_gene: TRBJ1-1
v_gene: TRBV25-1
d_gene: NA
abundance: NA
len: 11

CDR3nt: TGTGCCAGCAGCGACCTGGGGGGGGCCGGGGAGCTGTTTTTT
CDR3aa: CASSDLGGAGELFF
j_gene: TRBJ2-2
v_gene: TRBV7-2
d_gene: TRBD2
abundance: NA
len: 14